This T cell receptor beta chain emerged from a study of T cell responses to AZD1222 COVID-19 vaccine. Study observations and caveats: Donors in the cohort were predominantly white British and more often female, and clonal diversity was possibly underestimated. Repertoire sampling occurred only after the peak T cell response.

Generated by immunoSEQ multiplex PCR, the TCRdb table keeps only in-frame clones and is missing some. The sample has fewer than 200,000 clones; 80% to 95% are singletons. This CDR3 has 16 residues. In germline, CDR1 is MNHEY, CDR2 SVGAGI. J lost 6 bases, V lost 2 bases, and 8 bases had no gene match. Notes on this clone: What it binds is not known.

This clonotype originated in an adult in good health. The sample was peripheral blood, taken on day 0 of AZD1222 vaccination. J is TRBJ2-1 and V is TRBV6-5, with TRBD1 matching 9 bases. The CDR3 DNA follows: TGTGCCAGCAGTTACGTACCGGGACAGGGAGGCAATGAGCAGTTCTTC. Translating gives CASSYVPGQGGNEQFF.